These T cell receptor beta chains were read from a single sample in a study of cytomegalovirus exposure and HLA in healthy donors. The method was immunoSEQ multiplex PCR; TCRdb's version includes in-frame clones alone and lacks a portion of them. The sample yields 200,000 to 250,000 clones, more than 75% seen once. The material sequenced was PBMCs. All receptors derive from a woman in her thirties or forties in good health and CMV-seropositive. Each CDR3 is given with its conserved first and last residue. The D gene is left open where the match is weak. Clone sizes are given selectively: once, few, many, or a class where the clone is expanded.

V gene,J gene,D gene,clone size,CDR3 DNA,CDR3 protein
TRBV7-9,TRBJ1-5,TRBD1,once,TGTGCCAGCAGCCCTACAGGGGGCAGACAGCCCCAGCATTTT,CASSPTGGRQPQHF
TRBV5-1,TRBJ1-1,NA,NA,TGCGCCAGCAGCTCTGGGGGGGCAAAGGGCACTGAAGCTTTCTTT,CASSSGGAKGTEAFF
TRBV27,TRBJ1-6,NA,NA,TGTGCCAGCAGTCCTCAACCCGGTTCACCCCTCCACTTT,CASSPQPGSPLHF
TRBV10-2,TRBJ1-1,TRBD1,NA,TGCGCCAGCAGTGAAGGGGGCGGGGACACTGAAGCTTTCTTT,CASSEGGGDTEAFF
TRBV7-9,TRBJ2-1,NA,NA,TGTTCCAGCAGCTTTAGTGATGAGCAGTTCTTC,CSSSFSDEQFF
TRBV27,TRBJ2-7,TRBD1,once,TGTGCCAGCAGTCCGTGGGGGACAGTCTCCCCCTACGAGCAGTACTTC,CASSPWGTVSPYEQYF
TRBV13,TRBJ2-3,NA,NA,TGTGCCAGCAGCTTAATCCCTACAGATACGCAGTATTTT,CASSLIPTDTQYF
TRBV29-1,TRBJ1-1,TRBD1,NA,TGCAGCGTCCACAGGACAGGTCGGGGTGGGAACACTGAAGCTTTCTTT,CSVHRTGRGGNTEAFF
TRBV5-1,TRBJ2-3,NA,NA,TGCGCCAGCACGCAGGGGTCTAGCACAGATACGCAGTATTTT,CASTQGSSTDTQYF
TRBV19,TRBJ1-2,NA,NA,TGTGCCAGTAGTACCCCACAGGGTAACTATGGCTACACCTTC,CASSTPQGNYGYTF
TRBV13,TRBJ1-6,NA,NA,TGTGCCAGCAGCTTAAGTCTACCAGGTATTAATTCCCCCCTCCACTTT,CASSLSLPGINSPLHF
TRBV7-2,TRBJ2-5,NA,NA,TGTGCCAGCAGCTTAGCTGGGGGAGGTGCCGAGACCCAGTACTTC,CASSLAGGGAETQYF
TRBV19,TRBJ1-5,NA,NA,TGTGCCAGTAGTATAGGGACATATAGCAATCAGCCCCAGCATTTT,CASSIGTYSNQPQHF
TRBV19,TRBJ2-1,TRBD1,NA,TGTGCCAGTAGCCGGGGACAGGGGGGGTACAATGAGCAGTTCTTC,CASSRGQGGYNEQFF
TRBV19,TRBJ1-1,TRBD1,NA,TGTGCCAGTAGTACCACAGACAGGGGGAACACTGAAGCTTTCTTT,CASSTTDRGNTEAFF
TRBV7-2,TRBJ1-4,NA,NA,TGTGCCAGCAGCCCCGGGGGGGCAGGAGGTGAAAAACTGTTTTTT,CASSPGGAGGEKLFF
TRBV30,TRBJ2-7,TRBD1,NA,TGTGCCTGGGGACAGGGAATTTACGAGCAGTACTTC,CAWGQGIYEQYF
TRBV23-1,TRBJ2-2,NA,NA,TGCGCCAGCACCAGGGCCGGAGACAGCTCGAACACCGGGGAGCTGTTTTTT,CASTRAGDSSNTGELFF
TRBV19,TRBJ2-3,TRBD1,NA,TGTGCCAGTAGTATTCGGACAGGGCACACAGATACGCAGTATTTT,CASSIRTGHTDTQYF
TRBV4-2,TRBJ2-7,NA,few,TGTGCCAGCAGCCAATCGGGAACGTCCTACGAGCAGTACTTC,CASSQSGTSYEQYF
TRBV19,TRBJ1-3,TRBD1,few,TGTGCCAGTACGGCAAGGGGGCTTGGAAACACCATATATTTT,CASTARGLGNTIYF
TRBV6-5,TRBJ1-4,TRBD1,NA,TGTGCCAGCAGTTCTCTGACCAACAGGGGTGAAAAACTGTTTTTT,CASSSLTNRGEKLFF